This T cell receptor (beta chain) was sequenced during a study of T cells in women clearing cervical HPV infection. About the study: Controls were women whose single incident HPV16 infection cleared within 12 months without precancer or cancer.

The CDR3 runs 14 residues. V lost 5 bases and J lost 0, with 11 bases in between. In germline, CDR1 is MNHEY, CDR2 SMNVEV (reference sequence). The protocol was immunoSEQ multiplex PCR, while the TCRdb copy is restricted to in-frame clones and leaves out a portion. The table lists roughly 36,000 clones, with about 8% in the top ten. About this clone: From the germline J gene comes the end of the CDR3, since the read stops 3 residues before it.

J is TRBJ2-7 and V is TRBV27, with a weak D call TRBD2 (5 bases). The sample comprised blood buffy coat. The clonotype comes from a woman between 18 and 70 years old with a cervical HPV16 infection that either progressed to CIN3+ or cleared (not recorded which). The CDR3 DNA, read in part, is TGTGCCAGCAGTCCTCAGCGGAGCTCCTACGAG. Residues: CASSPQRSSYE. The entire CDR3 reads CASSPQRSSYEQYF.